The clone carrying this TCR beta chain appeared a single time. This CDR3 has 11 residues. The V and J ends lost 3 bases and 9 bases respectively, with 6 bases between them. The data stem from a study of control samples from healthy donors and cancer patients. Repertoires were generated with immunoSEQ multiplex PCR, while TCRdb's copy carries only in-frame clones and drops some. The table includes 120,000 or so clones, 75% to 95% detected once. This clonotype originated in a man between 18 and 35 years old in good health. The specimen sequenced was blood. V gene TRBV12-3 or TRBV12-4 combines with J gene TRBJ2-1; D unclear. The CDR3 loop is CASSLESEQFF. As DNA, the CDR3 is TGTGCCAGCAGTTTGGAATCTGAGCAGTTCTTC.